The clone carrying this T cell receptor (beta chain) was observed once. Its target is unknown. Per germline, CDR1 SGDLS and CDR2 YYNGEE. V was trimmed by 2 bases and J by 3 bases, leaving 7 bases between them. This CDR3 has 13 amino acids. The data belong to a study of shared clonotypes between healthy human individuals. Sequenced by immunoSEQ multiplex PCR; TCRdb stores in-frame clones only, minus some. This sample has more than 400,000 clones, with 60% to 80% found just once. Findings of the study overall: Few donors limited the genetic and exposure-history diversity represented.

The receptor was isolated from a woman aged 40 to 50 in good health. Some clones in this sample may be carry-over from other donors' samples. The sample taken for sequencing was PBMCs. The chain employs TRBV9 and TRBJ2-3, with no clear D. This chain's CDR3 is CASSVVPTDTQYF. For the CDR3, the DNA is TGTGCCAGCAGCGTGGTCCCGACAGATACGCAGTATTTT.